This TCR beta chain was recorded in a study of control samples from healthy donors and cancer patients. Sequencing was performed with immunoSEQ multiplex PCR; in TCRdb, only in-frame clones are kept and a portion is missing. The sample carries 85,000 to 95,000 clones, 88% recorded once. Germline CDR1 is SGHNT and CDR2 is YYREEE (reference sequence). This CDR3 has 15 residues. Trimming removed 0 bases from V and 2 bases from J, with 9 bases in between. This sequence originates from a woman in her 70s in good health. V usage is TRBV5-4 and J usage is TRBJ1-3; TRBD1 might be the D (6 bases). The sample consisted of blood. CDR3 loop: CASSLAGAPGNTIYF. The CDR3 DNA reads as TGTGCCAGCAGCTTGGCAGGGGCGCCTGGAAACACCATATATTTT.